This T cell receptor beta chain is drawn from a study of blood T cell repertoires in COVID-19. About the study: The United States, Italy and Spain supplied acute and convalescent COVID-19 samples. The analysed material was cDNA or gDNA that came from T cells, B-cell-depleted T cells, or PBMCs.

This CDR3 contains 15 residues. J was trimmed by 4 bases and V by 5 bases; bases with no gene match: 6. Germline CDR1 is SGHTA and CDR2 is FQGTGA. As handled by the study authors: Amplification with reference gene primers provided the estimates of nucleated cell counts. Assay used: immunoSEQ multiplex PCR; TCRdb lists only in-frame clones, some missing. That table furnishes V, J and clone size, whereas the DNA furnished D and trimming. The sample has 160,000 or so clones; around 84% are singletons. The TCR sequence derives from a woman between 50 and 59 years old with acute or convalescent COVID-19. The genes are TRBV7-3 and TRBJ2-1; TRBD2 matches at 9 bases. Material for sequencing was peripheral blood. CDR3 region: CASSPGTSQYNEQFF. DNA for the CDR3: TGTGCCAGCAGCCCCGGGACTAGCCAGTACAATGAGCAGTTCTTC.